Listed here are 14 T cell receptor beta chains from one sample, sequenced in a study of post-analysis software for immune sequencing data. Broader study findings: TRBV segments more frequent in patients than in controls numbered several and included TRBV5-6, TRBV5-1 and TRBV20-1.

Prepared TCR beta cDNA libraries contained unique molecular identifiers. TCRdb re-called the PCR reads through MiXCR, storing one row per CDR3 protein. The table includes hundreds of thousands of distinct CDR3 sequences, approximately 53% detected once. The antigens of these receptors remain unknown. The sequenced sample was blood. The receptors here all came from a girl aged 10-17 years with multiple sclerosis.

The chain combines TRBV12-5 with TRBJ2-6, with D hard to call. Germline V lookup: CDR1 LGHNT, CDR2 FRNRAP. The CDR3 length is 16 residues. V was clipped by 1 base and J by 3 bases, with 10 bases between them. CDR3 nucleotides: TGTGCTAGTGGTTTGGCCGGCGGTGGTGGGGCCAACGTCCTGACTTTC. Protein product: CASGLAGGGGANVLTF.

This clonotype has more than one count but fewer than ten. The chain carries TRBV20-1 and TRBJ2-5; D is unresolved. Germline CDR1 is DFQATT and CDR2 is SNEGSKA (reference sequence). Deletions cut 5 bases from V and 1 base from J, with 8 bases between. The CDR3 sequence is 12 residues long. The CDR3: CSAGHLQETQYF. CDR3 DNA sequence: TGCAGTGCTGGGCATCTCCAAGAGACCCAGTACTTC.

This chain uses TRBV6-5 with TRBJ2-4; tentatively, D is TRBD1 or TRBD2 (5 bases each). Germline loops: CDR1 MNHEY, CDR2 SVGAGI. The CDR3 length is 11 residues. Between the trimmed V and J ends, which lost 7 bases and 15 bases, there was a span of 16 bases. The DNA of the CDR3 is TGTGCCAGCACCAAGGGGCAGCGGCTGTACTTC. Translating it yields CASTKGQRLYF.

V gene TRBV3-1 combines with J gene TRBJ1-2; D is perhaps TRBD1 (6 bases). Trimming took 0 bases from V and 6 from J, leaving 14 bases between them. Germline values: CDR1 LGHDT, CDR2 YNNKEL (reference sequence). The CDR3 contains 15 residues. CDR3 sequence: CASSQDLRGRDGYTF. The CDR3 region has the DNA TGTGCCAGCAGCCAAGATCTTCGGGGGCGAGATGGCTACACCTTC.

This clonotype was seen a few times. The chain couples TRBV20-1 to TRBJ1-2; D may be TRBD1 (6 bases). V was trimmed by 2 bases and J by 3 bases, leaving 19 bases between them. CDR3 length: 16 amino acids. Germline lookup yields CDR1 DFQATT and CDR2 SNEGSKA (reference sequence). This CDR3 reads CSARTARKGDYYGYTF. In DNA, the CDR3 is TGCAGTGCTAGAACCGCCAGGAAGGGGGATTACTATGGCTACACCTTC.

J is TRBJ1-2 and V is TRBV7-2, with D maybe TRBD1 (5 bases). CDR1 is SGHTA, CDR2 FQGNSA, per germline. Deletions cut 5 bases from V and 6 bases from J, with 16 bases between. The CDR3 has 14 residues. CDR3 in amino acids: CASSTTPTANGYTF. The CDR3 DNA reads TGTGCCAGCAGCACGACGCCGACAGCAAATGGCTACACCTTC.

This clonotype occurred a few times. A read error may produce the germline difference seen at one junction end. The chain carries TRBV12-3 or TRBV12-4 and TRBJ1-2; unclear D gene. The CDR3 runs 16 residues. The DNA for the CDR3 is TGTGCCAGCAGTCCCCCTCGGAGGGTTTTTCGGTATGGCTACACCTTT. This codes for CASSPPRRVFRYGYTF.

The table lists this clonotype with a few counts. CDR3 sequence reads: CSARDLGSGYTF. CDR3 bases: TGCAGTGCTAGAGATTTGGGGAGCGGCTACACCTTC. The rearrangement links TRBV20-1 to TRBJ1-2; D is unresolved. Deletions cut 0 bases from V and 8 bases from J, with 10 bases between. There are 12 residues in the CDR3. CDR1 and CDR2 (germline): DFQATT, SNEGSKA (reference sequence).

There are a few counts of this clonotype. This chain joins TRBV29-1 and TRBJ2-5, with a possible D match to TRBD2 (6 bases). The CDR3 runs to 12 residues. V lost 4 bases and J 3 bases, leaving 9 bases between the germline ends. In germline, CDR1 is SQVTM, CDR2 ANQGSEA. The CDR3 sequence: CSVAASEETQYF. The CDR3 DNA follows: TGCAGCGTTGCAGCTAGCGAAGAGACCCAGTACTTC.

The chain uses TRBV3-1 and TRBJ1-5; no firm D call. The CDR3 spans 15 residues. Germline CDR1 and CDR2: LGHDT and YNNKEL (reference sequence). V gave up 1 base and J gave up 5 bases, with 12 bases separating them. CDR3 nucleotide sequence: TGTGCCAGCAGCCAAGCCCCTTACGGAGATCAGCCCCAGCATTTT. As protein: CASSQAPYGDQPQHF.

This rearrangement joins TRBV10-3 to TRBJ1-2; unclear D gene. Germline V gene lookup returns CDR1 ENHRY and CDR2 SYGVKD. The V end was cut by 9 bases, the J end by 8 bases, with 19 bases between. The CDR3 is made up of 13 amino acids. The CDR3 nucleotides read TGTGCCATGCGGGCCGAAAGCGCATCGGGCTACACCTTC. As protein: CAMRAESASGYTF.

The sample holds a few counts of this clonotype. This chain uses TRBV7-8 with TRBJ2-7; D is possibly TRBD1 (6 bases). This CDR3 spans 15 amino acids. The germline V gene has CDR1 SGHVS and CDR2 FQNEAQ. Trimming took 5 bases from V and 2 from J, leaving 16 bases between them. The chain's CDR3 is CASSPLIGQTYEQYF. The CDR3 nucleotides read TGTGCCAGCAGCCCCCTAATCGGACAGACCTACGAGCAGTACTTC.

DNA for the CDR3: TGTGCCAGCACCGGGGGCAGGGACAATCAGCCCCAGCATTTT. Translated: CASTGGRDNQPQHF. V gene TRBV12-3 or TRBV12-4 combines with J gene TRBJ1-5; perhaps TRBD1 as D (6 bases). This CDR3 is built from 14 residues. The V end was cut by 7 bases, the J end by 3 bases, with 13 bases between.

The chain couples TRBV13 to TRBJ2-7; 7 bases align to TRBD2. The CDR3 has 16 residues. The V gene end was trimmed by 4 bases and the J gene end by 3 bases; junction bases not matched to a gene: 12. The germline V gene has CDR1 PRHDT and CDR2 FYEKMQ (reference sequence). The CDR3 DNA reads TGTGCCAGCAGCTCCCTCTTGGGCGGGGGAAGCTACGAGCAGTACTTC. This translates into CASSSLLGGGSYEQYF.